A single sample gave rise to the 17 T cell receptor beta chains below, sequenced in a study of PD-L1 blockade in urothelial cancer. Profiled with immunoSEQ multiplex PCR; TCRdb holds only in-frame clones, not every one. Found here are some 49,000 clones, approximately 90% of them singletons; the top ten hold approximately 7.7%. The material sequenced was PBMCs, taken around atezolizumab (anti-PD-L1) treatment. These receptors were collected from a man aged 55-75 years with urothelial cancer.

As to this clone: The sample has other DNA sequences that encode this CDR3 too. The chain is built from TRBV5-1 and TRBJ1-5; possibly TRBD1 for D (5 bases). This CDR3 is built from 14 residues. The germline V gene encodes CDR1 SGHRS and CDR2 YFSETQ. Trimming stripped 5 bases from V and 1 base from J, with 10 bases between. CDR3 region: CASSPQGSNQPQHF. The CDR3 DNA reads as TGCGCCAGCAGTCCGCAGGGAAGCAATCAGCCCCAGCATTTT.

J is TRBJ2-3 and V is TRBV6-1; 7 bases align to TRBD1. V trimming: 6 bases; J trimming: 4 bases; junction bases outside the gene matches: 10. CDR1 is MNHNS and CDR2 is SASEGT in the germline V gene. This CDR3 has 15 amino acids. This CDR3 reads CASRDTGEGADTQYF. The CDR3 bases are TGTGCCAGCAGAGACACAGGGGAAGGCGCAGATACGCAGTATTTT.

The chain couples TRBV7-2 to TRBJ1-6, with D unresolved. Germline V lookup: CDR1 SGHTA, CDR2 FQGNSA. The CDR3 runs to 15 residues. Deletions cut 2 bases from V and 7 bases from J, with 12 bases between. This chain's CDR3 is CASSLLVGRNSPLHF. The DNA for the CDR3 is TGTGCCAGCAGCTTATTGGTGGGCCGGAATTCACCCCTCCACTTT.

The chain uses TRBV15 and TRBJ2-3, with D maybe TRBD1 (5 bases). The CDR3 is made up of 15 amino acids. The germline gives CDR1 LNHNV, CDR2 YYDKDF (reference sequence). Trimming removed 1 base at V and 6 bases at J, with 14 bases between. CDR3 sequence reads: CATSRARSGSDTQYF. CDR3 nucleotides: TGTGCCACCAGCAGAGCGCGATCAGGGTCGGATACGCAGTATTTT.

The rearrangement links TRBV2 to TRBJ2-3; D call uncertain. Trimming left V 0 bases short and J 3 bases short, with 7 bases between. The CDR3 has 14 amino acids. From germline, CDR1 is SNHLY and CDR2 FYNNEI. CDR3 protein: CASSEASSTDTQYF. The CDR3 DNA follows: TGTGCCAGCAGTGAAGCGTCCAGTACAGATACGCAGTATTTT.

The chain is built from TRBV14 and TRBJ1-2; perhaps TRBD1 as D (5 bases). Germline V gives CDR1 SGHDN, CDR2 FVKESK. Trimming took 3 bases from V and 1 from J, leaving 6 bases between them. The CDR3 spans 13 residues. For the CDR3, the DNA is TGTGCCAGCAGCCAGACAGTTAACTATGGCTACACCTTC. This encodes CASSQTVNYGYTF.

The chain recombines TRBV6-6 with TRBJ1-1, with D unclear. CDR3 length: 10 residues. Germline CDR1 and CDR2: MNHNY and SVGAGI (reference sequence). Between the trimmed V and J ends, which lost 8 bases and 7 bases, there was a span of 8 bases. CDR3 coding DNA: TGTGCCAGCCTACGAGATGAAGCTTTCTTT. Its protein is CASLRDEAFF.

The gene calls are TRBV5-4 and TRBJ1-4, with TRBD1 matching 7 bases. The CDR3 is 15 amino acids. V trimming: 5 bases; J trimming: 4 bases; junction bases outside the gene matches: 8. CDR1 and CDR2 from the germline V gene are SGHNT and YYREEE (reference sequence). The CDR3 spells CASSENRGLNEKLFF. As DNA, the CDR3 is TGTGCCAGCAGTGAGAACAGGGGACTTAATGAAAAACTGTTTTTT.

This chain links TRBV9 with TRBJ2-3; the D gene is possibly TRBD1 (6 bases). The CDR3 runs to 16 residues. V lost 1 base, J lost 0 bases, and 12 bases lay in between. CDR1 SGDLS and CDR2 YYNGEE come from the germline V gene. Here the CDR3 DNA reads TGTGCCAGCAGCGTACAGGGGATGGGGAGCACAGATACGCAGTATTTT. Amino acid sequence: CASSVQGMGSTDTQYF.

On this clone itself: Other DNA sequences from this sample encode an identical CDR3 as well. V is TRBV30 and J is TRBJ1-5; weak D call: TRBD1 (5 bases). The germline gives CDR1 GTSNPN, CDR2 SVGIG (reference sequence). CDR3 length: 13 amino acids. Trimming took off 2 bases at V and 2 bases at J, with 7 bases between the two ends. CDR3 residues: CAWSSRGNQPQHF. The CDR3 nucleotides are TGTGCCTGGAGTAGCAGGGGCAATCAGCCCCAGCATTTT. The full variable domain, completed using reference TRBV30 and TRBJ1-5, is SQTIHQWPATLVQPVGSPLSLECTVEGTSNPNLYWYRQAAGRGLQLLFYSVGIGQISSEVPQNLSASRPQDRQFILSSKKLLLSDSGFYLCAWSSRGNQPQHFGDGTRLSIL.

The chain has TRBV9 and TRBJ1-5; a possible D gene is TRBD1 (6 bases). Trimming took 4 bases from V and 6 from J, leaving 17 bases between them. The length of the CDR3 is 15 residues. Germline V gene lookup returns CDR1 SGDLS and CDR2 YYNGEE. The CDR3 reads CASSLGGGTSQPQHF. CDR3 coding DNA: TGTGCCAGCAGCTTAGGAGGGGGGACTAGTCAGCCCCAGCATTTT.

CDR3 in DNA: TGTGCCAGCAGTCTTACGGACACTGAAGCTTTCTTT. Translating gives CASSLTDTEAFF. The chain links TRBV2 to TRBJ1-1, with D hard to call. Germline lookup yields CDR1 SNHLY and CDR2 FYNNEI. The CDR3 covers 12 residues. The V end was cut by 5 bases, the J end by 3 bases, with 7 bases between. The full variable domain, rest sourced from reference TRBV2 and TRBJ1-1, is EPEVTQTPSHQVTQMGQEVILRCVPISNHLYFYWYRQILGQKVEFLVSFYNNEISEKSEIFDDQFSVERPDGSNFTLKIRSTKLEDSAMYFCASSLTDTEAFFGQGTRLTVV.

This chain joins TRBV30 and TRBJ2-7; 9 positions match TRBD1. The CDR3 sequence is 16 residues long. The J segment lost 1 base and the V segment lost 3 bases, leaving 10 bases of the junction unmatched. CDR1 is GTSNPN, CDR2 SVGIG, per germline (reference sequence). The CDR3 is CAWRRSGTGSSYEQYF. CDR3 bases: TGTGCCTGGAGGAGATCCGGGACAGGGAGTTCCTACGAGCAGTACTTC. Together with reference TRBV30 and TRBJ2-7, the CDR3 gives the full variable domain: SQTIHQWPATLVQPVGSPLSLECTVEGTSNPNLYWYRQAAGRGLQLLFYSVGIGQISSEVPQNLSASRPQDRQFILSSKKLLLSDSGFYLCAWRRSGTGSSYEQYFGPGTRLTVT.

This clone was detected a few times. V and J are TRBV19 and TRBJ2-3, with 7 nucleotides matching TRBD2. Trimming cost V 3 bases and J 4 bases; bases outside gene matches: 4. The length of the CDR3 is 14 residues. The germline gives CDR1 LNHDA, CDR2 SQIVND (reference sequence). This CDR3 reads CASSIDLAADTQYF. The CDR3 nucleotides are TGTGCCAGTAGTATTGATCTAGCGGCAGATACGCAGTATTTT.

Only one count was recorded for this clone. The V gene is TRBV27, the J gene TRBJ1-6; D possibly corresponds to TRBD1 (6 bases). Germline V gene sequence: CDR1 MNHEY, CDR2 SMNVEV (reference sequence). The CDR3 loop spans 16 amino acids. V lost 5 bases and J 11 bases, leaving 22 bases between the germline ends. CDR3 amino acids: CASSPRTAGGVAPLHF. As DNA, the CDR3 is TGTGCCAGCAGTCCAAGGACAGCAGGTGGAGTGGCACCCCTCCACTTT.

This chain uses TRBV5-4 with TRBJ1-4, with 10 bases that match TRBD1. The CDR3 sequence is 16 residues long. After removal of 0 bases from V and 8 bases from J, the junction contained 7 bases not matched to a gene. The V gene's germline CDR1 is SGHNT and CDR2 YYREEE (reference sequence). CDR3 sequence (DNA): TGTGCCAGCAGCTTGGCGAGGACAGGGGGGGTGGAAAAACTGTTTTTT. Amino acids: CASSLARTGGVEKLFF.

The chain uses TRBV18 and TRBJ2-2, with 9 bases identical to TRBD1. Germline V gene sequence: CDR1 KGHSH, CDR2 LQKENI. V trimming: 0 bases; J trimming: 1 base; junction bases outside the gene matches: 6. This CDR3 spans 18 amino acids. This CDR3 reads CASSPPSQGARNTGELFF. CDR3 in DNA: TGTGCCAGCTCACCACCGTCACAGGGGGCCCGGAACACCGGGGAGCTGTTTTTT.